Here is one T cell receptor (beta chain) with its context. Its antigen is not identified. The entry originates in a study of molecular identifiers for immune sequencing clone quantification. Overall study results and limits: In CMV-specific effectors, clones above 20 copies held over 98% of molecules; naive, under 1%.

Preparation methods for the bulk TCR libraries were those previously described, with listed TCR primers. From the PCR reads, TCRdb called clonotypes with MiXCR, one entry per CDR3 protein. The top ten clones hold around 0.76% of a sample with under 600,000 distinct CDR3 sequences, roughly 25% of them seen once. Germline V gene lookup returns CDR1 MGHRA and CDR2 YSYEKL. Trimming took 4 bases from V and 3 from J, leaving 13 bases between them. The CDR3 runs to 14 residues. Preparation of naive CD8 libraries involved about 18,000 to 1,000,000 sorted cells and 10%, 30% or 50% RNA. The chain carries TRBV4-1 and TRBJ2-7, with D perhaps matching TRBD1 or TRBD2 (5 bases each). The TCR comes from a human donor in good health. Some libraries in this study had Jurkat cell RNA spiked in. The specimen was naive CD8+ T cells from blood, with Jurkat cell RNA spiked in. Subset denoted: FACS-sorted CD8+CD4-CCR7+CD45RA+ naive T cells. The CDR3: CASSPGAVYYEQYF. In DNA form, the CDR3 reads TGCGCCAGCAGCCCCGGGGCAGTTTACTACGAGCAGTACTTC.